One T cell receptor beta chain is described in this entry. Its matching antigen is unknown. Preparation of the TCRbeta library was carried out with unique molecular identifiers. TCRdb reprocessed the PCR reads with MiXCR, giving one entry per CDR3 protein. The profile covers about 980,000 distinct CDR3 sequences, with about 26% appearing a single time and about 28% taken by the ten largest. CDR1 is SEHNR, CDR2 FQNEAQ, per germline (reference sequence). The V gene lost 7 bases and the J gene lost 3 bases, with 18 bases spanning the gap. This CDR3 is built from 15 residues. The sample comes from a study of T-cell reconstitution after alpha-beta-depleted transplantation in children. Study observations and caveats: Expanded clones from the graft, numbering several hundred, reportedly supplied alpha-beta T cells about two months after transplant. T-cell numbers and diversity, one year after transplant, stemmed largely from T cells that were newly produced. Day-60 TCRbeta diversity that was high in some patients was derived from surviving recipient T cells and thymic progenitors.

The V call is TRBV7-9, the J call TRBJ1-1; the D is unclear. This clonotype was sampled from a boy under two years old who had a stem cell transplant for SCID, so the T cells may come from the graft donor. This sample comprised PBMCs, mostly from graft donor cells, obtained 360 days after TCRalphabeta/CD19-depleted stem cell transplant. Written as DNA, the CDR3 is TGTGCCAGCACCTTCCAACTAAGATCGGACACTGAAGCTTTCTTT. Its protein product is CASTFQLRSDTEAFF.